The 21 T cell receptor beta chains reported below all come from one sample, sequenced in a study of T-cell memory formation after mild COVID-19. TCRdb reanalysed the 5' RACE reads using MiXCR and keeps one entry per CDR3 protein. The data hold around 470,000 distinct CDR3 sequences, with around 18% observed a single time. The sample comprised PBMCs or a T cell subset sorted from them (not recorded which). Source of these receptors: an adult woman who had mild COVID-19 (a few samples of this study predate the infection). Cell type and time point are not known.

V usage is TRBV10-2 and J usage is TRBJ2-2; 7 positions match TRBD2. Trimming cost V 6 bases and J 1 base; bases outside gene matches: 5. This CDR3 contains 15 residues. CDR1 and CDR2 (germline): WSHSY, SAAADI. DNA for the CDR3: TGCGCCAGCAGGCGACAGCGGGAGAACACCGGGGAGCTGTTTTTT. This translates into CASRRQRENTGELFF.

V usage is TRBV6-1 and J usage is TRBJ1-2, with 12 nucleotides matching TRBD1. V lost 7 bases to trimming and J lost 3 bases; unmatched junction nucleotides: 9. CDR1 and CDR2 (germline): MNHNS, SASEGT. The CDR3 sequence is 16 residues long. The CDR3 DNA is TGTGCCAGCAACCCCCGGGACAGGGGGCGATACTATGGCTACACCTTC. Its protein product is CASNPRDRGRYYGYTF.

This clonotype came up a few times. The chain has TRBV7-9 and TRBJ1-2; 9 bases line up with TRBD1. The germline V gene has CDR1 SEHNR and CDR2 FQNEAQ (reference sequence). V gave up 5 bases and J gave up 6 bases; unmatched junction bases: 10. The CDR3 has 15 residues. The DNA for the CDR3 is TGTGCCAGCAGCCCCGGGGACAGGGCCAACGATGGCTACACCTTC. Protein sequence: CASSPGDRANDGYTF. Full variable domain (remainder filled in from reference TRBV7-9 and TRBJ1-2): DTGVSQNPRHKITKRGQNVTFRCDPISEHNRLYWYRQTLGQGPEFLTYFQNEAQLEKSRLLSDRFSAERPKGSFSTLEIQRTEQGDSAMYLCASSPGDRANDGYTFGSGTRLTVV.

This clonotype has only a few counts. This chain joins TRBV7-2 and TRBJ2-7, with 7 bases identical to TRBD1. V was pared by 3 bases and J by 3 bases, with 2 bases of the junction left unmatched. The CDR3 extends over 13 amino acids. Germline CDR1 reads SGHTA; CDR2 reads FQGNSA. CDR3 in DNA: TGTGCCAGCAGCTTTGGACAGGTCTACGAGCAGTACTTC. Its translation: CASSFGQVYEQYF.

This clonotype was picked up a small number of times. This chain joins TRBV29-1 and TRBJ2-7; TRBD2 matches 7 bases. Germline V lookup: CDR1 SQVTM, CDR2 ANQGSEA. CDR3 length: 13 amino acids. Trimming removed 4 bases from V and 7 bases from J; junction bases left unmatched: 10. In nucleotides, the CDR3 is TGCAGCGTTGGGACTAGGTCCCCTCGGGAGCAGTACTTC. Encoded protein: CSVGTRSPREQYF.

This clonotype has a count of ten or more. The V gene is TRBV6-5, the J gene TRBJ1-1; TRBD1 aligns across 10 bases. CDR1 is MNHEY, CDR2 SVGAGI, per germline. J was trimmed by 4 bases and V by 5 bases; bases with no gene match: 10. This CDR3 spans 16 amino acids. The CDR3 DNA is TGTGCCAGCAGTCCGACCCCGGACAGGGGGGGCACTGAAGCTTTCTTT. It yields the protein CASSPTPDRGGTEAFF.

This clonotype was counted once. V and J are TRBV7-9 and TRBJ2-1, with 11 nucleotides matching TRBD2. V lost 4 bases and J lost 7; bases outside the gene matches: 15. The germline V gene encodes CDR1 SEHNR and CDR2 FQNEAQ (reference sequence). The CDR3 is 18 amino acids. The CDR3 here is CASSSKLAGDHRGNEQFF. The DNA of the CDR3 is TGTGCCAGCAGCTCAAAACTAGCGGGGGACCATAGAGGGAATGAGCAGTTCTTC.

This clonotype was detected only a few times. This chain uses TRBV25-1 with TRBJ1-1; possibly TRBD1 for D (6 bases). The CDR3 is made up of 15 amino acids. Germline-derived CDR1 and CDR2 are MGHDK and SYGVNS. V lost 9 bases, J lost 1 base, and 18 bases lay in between. The CDR3 spells CASKGPAGANTEAFF. The CDR3, as DNA: TGTGCCAGTAAAGGTCCCGCAGGGGCGAACACTGAAGCTTTCTTT.

The CDR3 nucleotides are TGTGCCAGCAGCTTAATTTACAGGGGTTCTGGCTACACCTTC. The encoded protein is CASSLIYRGSGYTF. The chain combines TRBV7-9 with TRBJ1-2; TRBD1 aligns across 7 bases. Germline loops: CDR1 SEHNR, CDR2 FQNEAQ (reference sequence). Trimming took 2 bases from V and 7 from J; bases not matched to a gene: 7. The CDR3 extends over 14 amino acids.

The chain employs TRBV24-1 and TRBJ2-2, with 8 positions matching TRBD1. This CDR3 region has 13 residues. Germline lookup yields CDR1 KGHDR and CDR2 SFDVKD. J was trimmed by 3 bases and V by 10 bases; bases with no gene match: 3. CDR3 in amino acids: CATGQGYTGELFF. As DNA, the CDR3 is TGTGCCACAGGACAGGGTTACACCGGGGAGCTGTTTTTT.

At least ten counts were recorded for this clonotype. The chain uses TRBV5-1 and TRBJ2-5, with 12 bases that match TRBD1. V lost 4 bases to trimming and J lost 4 bases; unmatched junction nucleotides: 5. This CDR3 contains 15 residues. In germline, CDR1 is SGHRS, CDR2 YFSETQ. The CDR3 loop is CASSGGQGARETQYF. Here the CDR3 DNA reads TGCGCCAGCAGCGGGGGACAGGGGGCAAGAGAGACCCAGTACTTC.

The genes are TRBV5-1 and TRBJ2-7; 7 positions agree with TRBD1. The ends lost 1 base at V and 1 base at J; junction bases unmatched: 8. The CDR3 is 16 amino acids. Germline-derived CDR1 and CDR2 are SGHRS and YFSETQ. CDR3 protein: CASSLWQGDRSYEQYF. CDR3 DNA sequence: TGCGCCAGCAGCTTGTGGCAGGGGGATCGTTCCTACGAGCAGTACTTC.

The chain joins TRBV5-6 to TRBJ1-6; 7 positions agree with TRBD1. Germline V gives CDR1 SGHDT, CDR2 YYEEEE. After removal of 4 bases from V and 8 bases from J, the junction contained 6 bases not matched to a gene. The CDR3 spans 14 residues. CDR3 sequence reads: CASSLRQGDSPLHF. CDR3 sequence (DNA): TGTGCCAGCAGCCTGCGACAGGGAGATTCACCCCTCCACTTT.

V usage is TRBV20-1 and J usage is TRBJ1-5; 11 bases are a match to TRBD1. This CDR3 comprises 17 residues. J gave up 4 bases and V 5 bases, and 13 bases lay outside the gene matches. Germline CDR1 DFQATT, CDR2 SNEGSKA (reference sequence). CDR3 DNA sequence: TGCAGTGCTCCAAGGACAGGGGGCTATCCTGGAAATCAGCCCCAGCATTTT. Translation gives CSAPRTGGYPGNQPQHF.

The chain combines TRBV30 with TRBJ2-7; 10 nucleotides match TRBD1. This CDR3 comprises 14 residues. The germline gives CDR1 GTSNPN, CDR2 SVGIG (reference sequence). With 0 bases clipped from V and 5 bases from J, the junction kept 4 bases outside the gene matches. Here the CDR3 DNA reads TGTGCCTGGAGTGTCGGGGACAGGGGCCACGAGCAGTACTTC. It codes for CAWSVGDRGHEQYF.

This chain connects TRBV24-1 to TRBJ2-5; 10 positions match TRBD2. Unmatched junction bases numbered 3, after V lost 4 bases and J lost 5 bases. The CDR3 totals 14 residues. The germline gives CDR1 KGHDR, CDR2 SFDVKD. The CDR3 bases are TGTGCCACCAGTGACTCACTAGCGGGGGAGACCCAGTACTTC. Translation gives CATSDSLAGETQYF.

The rearrangement uses TRBV13 and TRBJ1-1; D is uncertain. CDR3 length: 15 residues. Trimming took 1 base from V and 1 from J, leaving 10 bases between them. CDR1 is PRHDT and CDR2 is FYEKMQ in the germline V gene (reference sequence). CDR3 residues: CASSLVADWNTEAFF. The CDR3 DNA is TGTGCCAGCAGCTTAGTGGCAGACTGGAACACTGAAGCTTTCTTT.

This clonotype has just a few counts. This chain joins TRBV6-2 or TRBV6-3 and TRBJ2-7; D not resolved. Trimming stripped 6 bases from V and 0 bases from J, with 18 bases between. There are 16 residues in the CDR3. Germline V lookup: CDR1 MNHEY, CDR2 SVGEGT. The CDR3 nucleotides are TGTGCCAGCAGCCCCCAGTCGGACGGGTTCTCCTACGAGCAGTACTTC. Protein: CASSPQSDGFSYEQYF.

This clonotype was detected a few times. V gene TRBV4-3 combines with J gene TRBJ2-7, with TRBD2 identical over 12 bases. The CDR3 runs to 18 residues. Germline assignment: CDR1 LGHNA and CDR2 YSLEER. V trimming: 0 bases; J trimming: 0 bases; junction bases outside the gene matches: 6. The CDR3 region has the DNA TGCGCCAGCAGCCAAGATATTGGACTAGCGGGGAGCTCCTACGAGCAGTACTTC. As protein: CASSQDIGLAGSSYEQYF.

This clonotype was seen a handful of times. V is TRBV20-1 and J is TRBJ1-2; 8 bases match TRBD1. Germline CDR1 is DFQATT and CDR2 is SNEGSKA (reference sequence). The ends lost 6 bases at V and 4 bases at J; junction bases unmatched: 13. The CDR3 has 15 residues. CDR3 nucleotide sequence: TGCAGTGCGGACACACGGACAGGGATGGGCTATGGCTACACCTTC. It is translated as CSADTRTGMGYGYTF.

There are a few counts of this clonotype. Germline is not matched at one junction end, which may reflect a read error. J is TRBJ2-3 and V is TRBV7-7; TRBD2 matches 7 bases. This CDR3 spans 15 amino acids. Per germline, CDR1 SSHAT and CDR2 FNYEAQ (reference sequence). The CDR3 DNA sequence: TGTGCTAGCAGCCGTTTCGGGGGGAAGGCAGATACGCAGTATTTT. It translates to CASSRFGGKADTQYF.